This T cell receptor beta chain was captured in a study of STAT5B mutations in CD4+ large granular lymphocyte leukemia. The germline gives CDR1 LGHNA, CDR2 YNFKEQ. The V gene lost 1 base and the J gene lost 4 bases, with 7 bases spanning the gap. The CDR3 consists of 13 residues. Profiled with immunoSEQ multiplex PCR; TCRdb holds only in-frame clones, not every one. In the table there are about 48,000 clones, roughly 72% of which are singletons. V and J are TRBV4-2 and TRBJ2-5; tentatively, D is TRBD2 (6 bases). Material: CD4+ T cells from blood buffy coats. The source of this sequence is a human donor in good health. This chain's CDR3 is CASSQGLVETQYF. CDR3 nucleotide sequence: TGTGCCAGCAGCCAAGGACTAGTAGAGACCCAGTACTTC.